This T cell receptor (beta chain) is drawn from a study of cytomegalovirus exposure and HLA in healthy donors (dated by TCRdb to 2016 to 2017). Concerning the study at large: In an earlier analysis of fewer than 750 of the donors, approximately 260 Gb of sequence data and just under 120 million unique TCR beta sequences from roughly 190 million T cells were reported. The study used immunosequencing to profile the T cell repertoires of under 700 subjects and linked those repertoires to cytomegalovirus serostatus. Genome-wide SNP genotypes for about 65% of the roughly 670 donors were used in a later genetic analysis, which treated that subset as a discovery cohort. About five DR-DQ haplotypes were treated as single units for association and clustering because of strong linkage in the cohort. To study patterns of TCR occurrence, a later analysis re-analyzed previously published TCR beta repertoires from several hundred donors and added high-resolution HLA genotyping. The study aimed to test whether signatures of past pathogen exposure could be identified by cataloging public T cell receptors. Across under 500 genotyped donors of the cohort, an average of roughly 200,000 unique TCR beta nucleotide sequences per donor were sequenced, and about a sixth of those sequences were non-productive. The later analysis used no new phenotypic data to find candidate immune exposures, relying instead on TCR beta sequences and their occurrence across donors. Among the approximately 400 genotyped donors, about 85% belonged to the genetic ancestry cluster associated with self-reported Caucasian donors. All discovery cohort repertoires had been generated on a single sequencing platform. A separate validation cohort of about 110 different subjects was used in addition to the roughly 640-subject first cohort. To predict cytomegalovirus infection status, the study brought together high-throughput TCR immunosequencing, statistical association of individual TCRs with disease status, and machine learning. The number of typed donors differed by locus: about 620-640 for A, B, C, DRB1 and DQB1; 522 for DQA1; roughly 600 for DPA1; and some 430 for DPB1. An earlier analysis of some 600 of the donors applied high-throughput TCR beta sequencing to assess whether each TCR beta V gene segment acted as functional or pseudogenic. Donor age, sex, ethnicity and CMV serostatus were compiled alongside the repertoire data. About 280 gigabases of sequencing data and 91 million or so unique TCR sequences made up an early release that covered several hundred HLA-typed donors. HLA typing covered class I and class II loci at four-digit resolution. General findings and caveats noted by the study authors: Presence/absence analyses assumed roughly uniform sequencing depth across donors, an assumption that may not hold. In an earlier analysis of 500 to 650 of the donors, most TCR beta V segments appeared in productive rearrangements about 87% or about 30% of the time, broadly matching IMGT annotations. Fewer than 20 rarely observed V segments, including chromosome 9 orphons, were excluded from the earlier analysis of about 610 of the donors because counts were too low. In this cohort, only TCR beta chains were sequenced, and detectable features were limited by the absence of alpha or paired-chain data. V-gene and J-gene trimming of TCR beta chains was associated with a missense DCLRE1C variant in a later genetic analysis, and the association was replicated in an independent cohort. The classifier was reported to diagnose cytomegalovirus status with high specificity and sensitivity in both the original cohort and the validation cohort. According to a later analysis, most CMV-associated TCR beta chains appeared to be HLA-restricted, and the HLA associations seemed to be driven largely by CMV exposure. In the study, 150 to 200 TCR beta chains were listed as associated with cytomegalovirus. In a later analysis, more than 15,000 TCR beta sequences were associated with specific HLA alleles at a false discovery rate of 0.05. Linkage disequilibrium might explain the correlated functional status among segregating V segments, but an unknown experimental factor could not be excluded. A later analysis found that TCR association rates varied across HLA loci, with DRB1 alleles showing the most associated TCRs and HLA-C alleles the fewest. The authors suggested that the approach could potentially be generalized to other disease states and immunological phenotypes. In a later genetic analysis, fewer N-insertions in productive TCRs were reported among donors in an Asian-associated ancestry cluster than the roughly 700-donor mean. Several of the top co-occurrence clusters appeared to be linked to parvovirus B19, influenza, CMV and Epstein-Barr virus, according to a later analysis. A further reported finding was that TCR beta sequences accurately predicted the HLA-A and HLA-B alleles for most subjects in the first cohort. Most TCR sequences were seen in very few donors, while some public TCRs were found in many individuals. Because the 87-base-pair reads could not distinguish some IMGT-functional V segments, including TRBV6-2 and TRBV6-3, those segments were excluded. A later analysis found that HLA-associated TCR beta chains were more clonally expanded and had lower generation probabilities than equally common non-associated chains. For the cohort, immune exposure information was limited to CMV serostatus. When HLA alleles, especially DR and DQ, strongly co-occurred, attributing TCR associations to individual alleles was difficult. A group of highly shared sequence variants was considered likely to be a technical artifact of the sequencing pipeline. A few of the identified cytomegalovirus-associated TCR beta chains were confirmed in vitro to be specific for cytomegalovirus antigens. Because HLA typing was missing for some donors at each locus, association tests included only the typed subset.

The cohort comprised fewer than 700 healthy bone marrow donors. At the time of sampling, all cohort members were nominally healthy, though unrecorded immune exposures were likely present. The donor tested CMV seropositive, placing the donor among the 250 to 350 seropositive members of the cohort. Each donor provided a peripheral blood sample, and peripheral blood mononuclear cells were used for TCR beta sequencing. The Qiagen DNeasy Blood Extraction Kit was used to extract genomic DNA from the blood cell samples. With respect to this clone: The antigen this receptor binds is unknown. Within one base of it there is no much larger clone, and no base qualities were kept.

V and J are trimmed by 7 bases and 7 bases, and the gene matches miss 4 bases of the junction. Sequences SNHLY (CDR1) and FYNNEI (CDR2) are obtained from the germline V gene. The CDR3 sequence holds 13 residues, the cysteine and phenylalanine included. Left in the record is the CDR3 DNA by itself, 39 bases read in frame from the first base. Library preparation used the immunoSEQ multiplex PCR assay. The multiplex PCR relied on a mix of 60 forward primers for TCR Vbeta segments and 13 reverse primers for TCR Jbeta segments. Amplification of the CDR3 region of rearranged TCR beta genes was performed with a multiplex PCR assay on genomic DNA. The Illumina HiSeq System was used to sequence the amplified TCR beta libraries as 87-base-pair reads. Under the source paper's analysis protocol: A later analysis counted approximately 74 million unique TCR beta chains across the 670 or so repertoires, and around 9.9 million of these chains were shared by at least two donors. To remove PCR and sequencing errors, raw reads were error-corrected and collapsed into unique sequences using a nearest-neighbor algorithm that merged closely related sequences. CDR3 sequences were aligned to IMGT reference sequences to assign V, D and J gene segments. For a sequence to be retained, at least a six-nucleotide match to both a V gene segment and a J gene segment was required. Rearrangements were classified as productive when the CDR3 lacked stop codons and remained in frame with V and J, and all other rearrangements were classified as non-productive. Following IMGT convention, CDR3 was defined as the stretch from the second conserved V-encoded cysteine up to the conserved J-encoded phenylalanine. Sequences without an unambiguous match to a single V gene segment were excluded from the earlier analysis of a few hundred of the donors. An earlier analysis of approximately 590 of the donors called V segments functional above 56.7% productive rearrangements and segregating when the between-donor standard deviation exceeded 5%. A statistical classification framework was built to diagnose cytomegalovirus status from the catalog of TCR beta chain sequences. In a later analysis, TCR nucleotide sequences were compared against IMGT/GENE-DB human TR gene sequences so that V and J genes could be assigned. Using the TCRdist pipeline, a later analysis assigned CDR3 sequences along with most-parsimonious VDJ recombination scenarios. In a later analysis, each TCR beta chain was defined by its CDR3 amino acid sequence together with its V-gene family, and reads without a unique V-gene family were excluded. To address suspected cross-contamination and a sequencing artifact, a later analysis removed some 620 highly shared, low-generation-probability nucleotide sequences. A later analysis calculated a clonal expansion index for each public chain from normalized within-repertoire ranks of inferred template counts. Generation probabilities in a later analysis came from a VDJ recombination model fitted to out-of-frame rearrangements, and those results were checked against IGoR. A later analysis scored TCR-TCR, TCR-HLA and TCR-CMV co-occurrence with hypergeometric tests, applying a repertoire-size bias correction to TCR pairs. False discovery rates were estimated in a later analysis by permuting HLA or CMV assignments 20 times. In a later analysis, co-occurring TCRs were grouped using DBSCAN, and TCRdist sequence similarity was added for clustering within HLA-allele-positive subsets. For co-occurrence clustering, repertoires with fewer than 30,000 or more than 120,000 public chains were excluded, along with 4 to 6 repertoires with anomalous nucleotide sharing. TCRdb mirrors the immuneACCESS table, restricted to in-frame sequences. Some clones are absent from its copies; in checked studies, under half trace to an unresolved V gene, and the reason for the others is unknown. Clone size and V and J calls were adopted from that table, with D and trimming inferred from the DNA. This sample comprises more than 80,000 clones, about four fifths of them detected only once. Around 6.4% of the sample rests with the top ten.

The chain is made from TRBV2 and TRBJ2-5, and TRBD2 matches 12 of the central bases. This TCR derives from a woman aged 45-59 years in good health and CMV-seropositive. Source material: PBMCs. The DNA sequence is as follows: TGTGCCAGCAAGGCTAGCGGGGGGGGGACCCAGTACTTC. This sequence encodes CASKASGGGTQYF.